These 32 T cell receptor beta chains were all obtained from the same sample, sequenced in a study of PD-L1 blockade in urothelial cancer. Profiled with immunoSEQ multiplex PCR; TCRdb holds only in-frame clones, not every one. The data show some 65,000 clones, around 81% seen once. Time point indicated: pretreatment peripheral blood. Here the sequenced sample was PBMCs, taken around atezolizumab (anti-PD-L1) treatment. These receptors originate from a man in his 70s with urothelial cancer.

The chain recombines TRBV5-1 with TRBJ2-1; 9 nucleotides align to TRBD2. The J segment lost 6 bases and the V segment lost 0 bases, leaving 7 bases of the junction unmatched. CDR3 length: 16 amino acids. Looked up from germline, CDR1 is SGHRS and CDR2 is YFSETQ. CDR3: CASSLGGRAPSNEQFF. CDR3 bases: TGCGCCAGCAGCTTGGGCGGGAGGGCCCCCTCCAATGAGCAGTTCTTC. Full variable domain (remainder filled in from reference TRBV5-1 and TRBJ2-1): KAGVTQTPRYLIKTRGQQVTLSCSPISGHRSVSWYQQTPGQGLQFLFEYFSETQRNKGNFPGRFSGRQFSNSRSEMNVSTLELGDSALYLCASSLGGRAPSNEQFFGPGTRLTVL.

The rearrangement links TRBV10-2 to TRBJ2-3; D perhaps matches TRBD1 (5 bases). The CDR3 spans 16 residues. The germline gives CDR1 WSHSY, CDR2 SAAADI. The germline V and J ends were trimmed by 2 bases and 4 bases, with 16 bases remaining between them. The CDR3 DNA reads TGCGCCAGCAGTGAGCGAAGGGGAAATTCCGCAGATACGCAGTATTTT. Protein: CASSERRGNSADTQYF.

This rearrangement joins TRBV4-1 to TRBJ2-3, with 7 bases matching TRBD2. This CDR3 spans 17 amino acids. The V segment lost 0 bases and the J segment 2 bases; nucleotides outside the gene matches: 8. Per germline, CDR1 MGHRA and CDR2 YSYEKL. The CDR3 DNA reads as TGCGCCAGCAGCCAAGATGTCGGACTAGGATACACAGATACGCAGTATTTT. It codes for CASSQDVGLGYTDTQYF.

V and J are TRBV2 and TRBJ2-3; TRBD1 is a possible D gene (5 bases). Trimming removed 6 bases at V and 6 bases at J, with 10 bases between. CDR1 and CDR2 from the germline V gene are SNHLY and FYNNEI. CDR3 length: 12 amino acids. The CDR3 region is CASSKQEDTQYF. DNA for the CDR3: TGTGCCAGCAGCAAACAGGAGGATACGCAGTATTTT.

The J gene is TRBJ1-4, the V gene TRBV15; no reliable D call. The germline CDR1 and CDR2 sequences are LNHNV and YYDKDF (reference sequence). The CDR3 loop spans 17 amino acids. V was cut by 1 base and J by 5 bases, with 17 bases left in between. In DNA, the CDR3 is TGTGCCACCAGCAGAGGCGCAGGAGGAGGGTCGAATGAAAAACTGTTTTTT. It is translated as CATSRGAGGGSNEKLFF.

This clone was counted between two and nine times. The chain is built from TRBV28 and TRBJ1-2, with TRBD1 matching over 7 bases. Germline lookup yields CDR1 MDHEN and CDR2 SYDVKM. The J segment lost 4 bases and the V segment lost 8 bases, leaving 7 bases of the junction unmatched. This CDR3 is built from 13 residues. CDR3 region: CASRDSPSYGYTF. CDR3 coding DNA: TGTGCCAGCCGGGACAGCCCATCCTATGGCTACACCTTC.

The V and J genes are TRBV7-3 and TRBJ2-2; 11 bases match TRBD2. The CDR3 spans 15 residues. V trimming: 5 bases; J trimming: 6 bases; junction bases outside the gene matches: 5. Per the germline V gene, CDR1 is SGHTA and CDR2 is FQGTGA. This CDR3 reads CASSNGLAGAGELFF. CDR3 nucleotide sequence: TGTGCCAGCAGCAACGGACTAGCGGGTGCCGGGGAGCTGTTTTTT.

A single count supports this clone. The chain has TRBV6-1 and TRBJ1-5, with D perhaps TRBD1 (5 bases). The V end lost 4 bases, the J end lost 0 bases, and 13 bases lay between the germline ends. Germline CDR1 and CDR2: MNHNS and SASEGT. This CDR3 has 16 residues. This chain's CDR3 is CASSALQGYSNQPQHF. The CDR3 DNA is TGTGCCAGCAGTGCCCTGCAGGGATATAGCAATCAGCCCCAGCATTTT.

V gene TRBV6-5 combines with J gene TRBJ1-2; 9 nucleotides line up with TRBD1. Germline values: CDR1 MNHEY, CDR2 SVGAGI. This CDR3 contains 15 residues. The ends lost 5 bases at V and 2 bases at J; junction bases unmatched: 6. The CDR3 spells CASSPGTGTNYGYTF. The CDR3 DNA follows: TGTGCCAGCAGTCCCGGGACAGGGACCAACTATGGCTACACCTTC.

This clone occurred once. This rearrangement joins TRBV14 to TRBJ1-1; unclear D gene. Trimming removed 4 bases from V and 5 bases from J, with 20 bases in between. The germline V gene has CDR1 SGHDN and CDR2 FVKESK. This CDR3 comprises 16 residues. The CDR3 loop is CASSLDAAVRRTEAFF. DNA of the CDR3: TGTGCCAGCAGCCTAGACGCAGCCGTCCGGCGGACTGAAGCTTTCTTT.

The CDR3 sequence: CASSKGQGAHEQYF. The CDR3 region has the DNA TGTGCCAGCAGCAAAGGACAGGGGGCACACGAGCAGTACTTC. This sequence joins TRBV27 and TRBJ2-7; TRBD1 matches at 11 bases. Germline CDR1 MNHEY, CDR2 SMNVEV (reference sequence). Trimming cost V 6 bases and J 5 bases; bases outside gene matches: 6. The CDR3 is made up of 14 amino acids.

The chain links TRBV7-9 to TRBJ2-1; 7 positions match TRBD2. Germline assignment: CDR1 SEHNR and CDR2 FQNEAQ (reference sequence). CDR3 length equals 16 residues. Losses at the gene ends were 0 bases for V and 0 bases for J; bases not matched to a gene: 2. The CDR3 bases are TGTGCCAGCAGCTTAGCGCGCGGGAGCTCCTACAATGAGCAGTTCTTC. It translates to CASSLARGSSYNEQFF.

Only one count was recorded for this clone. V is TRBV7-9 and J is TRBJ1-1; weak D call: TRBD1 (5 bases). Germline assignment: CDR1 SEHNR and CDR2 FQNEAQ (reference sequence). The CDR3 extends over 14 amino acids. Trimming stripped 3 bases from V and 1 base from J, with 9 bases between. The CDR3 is CASSLQGRNTEAFF. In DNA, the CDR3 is TGTGCCAGCAGCTTGCAGGGTCGGAACACTGAAGCTTTCTTT.

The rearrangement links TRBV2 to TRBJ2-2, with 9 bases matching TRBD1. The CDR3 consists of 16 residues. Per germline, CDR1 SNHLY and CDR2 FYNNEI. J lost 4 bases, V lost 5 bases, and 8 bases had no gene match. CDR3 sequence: CASSLRRDRATGELFF. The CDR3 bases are TGTGCCAGCAGTTTAAGGAGGGACAGGGCCACCGGGGAGCTGTTTTTT.

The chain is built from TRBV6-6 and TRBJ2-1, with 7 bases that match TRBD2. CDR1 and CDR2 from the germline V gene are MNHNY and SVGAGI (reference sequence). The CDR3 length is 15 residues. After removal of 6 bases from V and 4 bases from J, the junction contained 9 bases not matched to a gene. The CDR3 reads CASSERDPKYNEQFF. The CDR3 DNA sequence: TGTGCCAGCAGCGAGCGGGACCCTAAATACAATGAGCAGTTCTTC.

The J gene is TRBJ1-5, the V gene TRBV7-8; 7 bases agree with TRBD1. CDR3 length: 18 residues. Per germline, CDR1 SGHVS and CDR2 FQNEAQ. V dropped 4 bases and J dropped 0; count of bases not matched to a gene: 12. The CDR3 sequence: CASSSLPGQSLSNQPQHF. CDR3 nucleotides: TGTGCCAGCAGCTCTCTGCCGGGACAGAGCCTTAGCAATCAGCCCCAGCATTTT.

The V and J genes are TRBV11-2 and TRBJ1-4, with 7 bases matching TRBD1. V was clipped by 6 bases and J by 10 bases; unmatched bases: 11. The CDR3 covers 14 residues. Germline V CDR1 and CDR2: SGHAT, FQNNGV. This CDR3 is CASRTDRVIGKLFF. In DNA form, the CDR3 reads TGTGCCAGCAGAACCGACAGGGTAATTGGAAAACTGTTTTTT.

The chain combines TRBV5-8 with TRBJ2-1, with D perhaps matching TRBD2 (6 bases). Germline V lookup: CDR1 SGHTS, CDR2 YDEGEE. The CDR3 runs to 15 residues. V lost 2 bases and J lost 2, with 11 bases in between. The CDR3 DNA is TGTGCCAGCAGCTTCGGGACTTCACCCTACAATGAGCAGTTCTTC. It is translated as CASSFGTSPYNEQFF.

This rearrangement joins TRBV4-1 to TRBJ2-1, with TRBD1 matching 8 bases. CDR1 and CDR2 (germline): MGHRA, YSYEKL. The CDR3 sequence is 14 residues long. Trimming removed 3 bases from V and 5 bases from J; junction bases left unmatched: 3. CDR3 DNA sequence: TGCGCCAGCAGCCAGTTACAGGGGGACAATGAGCAGTTCTTC. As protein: CASSQLQGDNEQFF.

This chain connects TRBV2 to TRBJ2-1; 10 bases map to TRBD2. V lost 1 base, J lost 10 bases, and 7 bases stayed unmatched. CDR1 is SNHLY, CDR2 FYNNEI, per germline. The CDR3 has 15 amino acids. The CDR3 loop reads CASSEGTSGVSEQFF. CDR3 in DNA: TGTGCCAGCAGTGAAGGGACTAGCGGTGTTTCGGAGCAGTTCTTC.

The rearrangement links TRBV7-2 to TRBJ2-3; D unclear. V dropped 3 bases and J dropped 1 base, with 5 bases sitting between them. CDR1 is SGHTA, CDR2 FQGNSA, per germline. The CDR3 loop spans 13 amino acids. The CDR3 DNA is TGTGCCAGCAGCTTCAGCGGCACAGATACGCAGTATTTT. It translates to CASSFSGTDTQYF.

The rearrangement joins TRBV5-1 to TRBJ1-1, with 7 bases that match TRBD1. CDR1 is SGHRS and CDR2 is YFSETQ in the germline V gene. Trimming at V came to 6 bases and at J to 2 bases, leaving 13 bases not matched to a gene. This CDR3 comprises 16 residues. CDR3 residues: CASNPGGLGDNTEAFF. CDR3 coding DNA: TGCGCCAGCAACCCAGGGGGGCTGGGGGATAACACTGAAGCTTTCTTT.

The CDR3: CASSPGQGMYNEQFF. DNA of the CDR3: TGTGCCAGCAGCCCCGGACAGGGGATGTACAATGAGCAGTTCTTC. V is TRBV5-4 and J is TRBJ2-1; TRBD1 aligns across 9 bases. The V and J ends lost 4 bases and 4 bases, in that order; junction bases with no gene match: 6. CDR1 is SGHNT and CDR2 is YYREEE in the germline V gene (reference sequence). The CDR3 covers 15 residues.

CDR3 protein: CASRRAGDRGYEQYF. CDR3 DNA sequence: TGTGCCAGTAGACGGGCAGGAGACAGGGGGTACGAGCAGTACTTC. V and J are TRBV19 and TRBJ2-7, with 9 bases lining up with TRBD1. V lost 6 bases and J lost 4; bases outside the gene matches: 10. Germline loops: CDR1 LNHDA, CDR2 SQIVND (reference sequence). CDR3 length equals 15 residues.

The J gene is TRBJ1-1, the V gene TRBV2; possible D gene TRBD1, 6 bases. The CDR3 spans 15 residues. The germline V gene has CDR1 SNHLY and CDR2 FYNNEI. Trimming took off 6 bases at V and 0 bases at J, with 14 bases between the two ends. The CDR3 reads CASRGGGPMNTEAFF. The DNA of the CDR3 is TGTGCCAGCAGGGGAGGGGGTCCCATGAACACTGAAGCTTTCTTT.

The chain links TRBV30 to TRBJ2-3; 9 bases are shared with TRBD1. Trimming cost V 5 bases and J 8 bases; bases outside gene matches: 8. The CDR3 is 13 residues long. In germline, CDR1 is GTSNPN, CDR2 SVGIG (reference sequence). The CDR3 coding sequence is TGTGCCTGGTTTCCTACAGGGGGCGGTACGCAGTATTTT. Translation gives CAWFPTGGGTQYF.

CDR3 sequence reads: CASSLAKVAGGMNTEAFF. DNA of the CDR3: TGTGCCAGCAGCTTAGCGAAGGTTGCGGGTGGAATGAACACTGAAGCTTTCTTT. The chain combines TRBV7-9 with TRBJ1-1; D not certain. V was pared by 0 bases and J by 0 bases, with 17 bases between. The CDR3 loop spans 18 amino acids. CDR1 SEHNR and CDR2 FQNEAQ come from the germline V gene (reference sequence).

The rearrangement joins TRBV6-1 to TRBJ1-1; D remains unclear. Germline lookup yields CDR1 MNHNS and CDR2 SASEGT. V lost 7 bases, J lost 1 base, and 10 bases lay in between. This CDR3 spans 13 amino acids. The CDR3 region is CASTPQKNTEAFF. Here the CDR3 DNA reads TGTGCCAGCACCCCACAGAAGAACACTGAAGCTTTCTTT.

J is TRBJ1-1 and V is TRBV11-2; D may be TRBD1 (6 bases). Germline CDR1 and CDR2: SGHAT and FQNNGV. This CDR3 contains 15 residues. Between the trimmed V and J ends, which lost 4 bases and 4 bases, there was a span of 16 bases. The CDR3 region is CASSSRTARSTEAFF. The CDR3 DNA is TGTGCCAGCAGCTCCCGGACAGCCCGGAGCACTGAAGCTTTCTTT.

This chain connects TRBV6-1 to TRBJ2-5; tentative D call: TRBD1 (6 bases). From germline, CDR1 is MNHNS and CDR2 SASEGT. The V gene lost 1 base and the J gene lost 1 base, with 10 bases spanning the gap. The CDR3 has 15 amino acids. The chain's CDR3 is CASSEGWTAQETQYF. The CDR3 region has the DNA TGTGCCAGCAGTGAAGGTTGGACAGCCCAAGAGACCCAGTACTTC.

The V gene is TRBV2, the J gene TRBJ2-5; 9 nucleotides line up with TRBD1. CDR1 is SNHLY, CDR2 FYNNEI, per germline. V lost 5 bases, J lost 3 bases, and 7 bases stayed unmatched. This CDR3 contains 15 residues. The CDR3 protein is CASSSYRGREETQYF. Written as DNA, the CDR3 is TGTGCCAGCAGTTCCTACAGGGGGCGGGAAGAGACCCAGTACTTC.

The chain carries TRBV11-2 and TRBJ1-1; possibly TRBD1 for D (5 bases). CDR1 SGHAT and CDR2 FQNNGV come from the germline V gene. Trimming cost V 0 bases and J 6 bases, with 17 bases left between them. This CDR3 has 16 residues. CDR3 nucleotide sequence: TGTGCCAGCAGCTTAGATTTATGGGGGAGGAGGGCTGAAGCTTTCTTT. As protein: CASSLDLWGRRAEAFF.